The next 19 T cell receptor beta chains were all read from a single sample in a study of T cell responses to AZD1222 COVID-19 vaccine. Sequencing used immunoSEQ multiplex PCR; TCRdb keeps in-frame clones, though not all of them. This table holds 90,000 to 150,000 clones, roughly 90% found once. This material consisted of peripheral blood, taken on day 0 of AZD1222 vaccination. The source is an adult in good health.

The chain uses TRBV7-2 and TRBJ2-1; 8 positions match TRBD1. The CDR3 length is 15 residues. V lost 1 base and J lost 4; bases outside the gene matches: 3. CDR1 and CDR2 (germline): SGHTA, FQGNSA. CDR3 in amino acids: CASSLGTGSYNEQFF. In DNA, the CDR3 is TGTGCCAGCAGCTTAGGGACAGGGTCTTACAATGAGCAGTTCTTC.

The chain employs TRBV28 and TRBJ2-3; maybe TRBD2 (6 bases). CDR3 size: 16 residues. Between the trimmed V and J ends, which lost 0 bases and 2 bases, there was a span of 12 bases. CDR1 and CDR2 (germline): MDHEN, SYDVKM. CDR3 nucleotides: TGTGCCAGCAGTTTATGGGGCGGCGGGGACACAGATACGCAGTATTTT. It encodes CASSLWGGGDTDTQYF.

This clone was observed a single time. This chain links TRBV2 with TRBJ1-1; no reliable D call. V was cut by 0 bases and J by 4 bases, with 12 bases left in between. The germline CDR1 and CDR2 sequences are SNHLY and FYNNEI. CDR3 length: 15 amino acids. CDR3 sequence reads: CASSEASPVGTEAFF. The CDR3 nucleotides read TGTGCCAGCAGTGAAGCGTCTCCAGTGGGCACTGAAGCTTTCTTT.

This chain joins TRBV11-2 and TRBJ1-1, with TRBD1 identical over 9 bases. CDR3 length: 15 amino acids. Germline CDR1 and CDR2: SGHAT and FQNNGV. V shed 6 bases and J 5 bases; nucleotides not matched to a gene: 10. The CDR3 sequence is CASSSIRTGETEAFF. In nucleotides, the CDR3 is TGTGCCAGCAGTTCTATACGGACAGGGGAAACTGAAGCTTTCTTT.

V and J are TRBV19 and TRBJ2-3; possibly TRBD1 for D (6 bases). CDR3 length equals 15 residues. Trimming took off 3 bases at V and 2 bases at J, with 12 bases between the two ends. Germline V lookup: CDR1 LNHDA, CDR2 SQIVND (reference sequence). The CDR3 DNA sequence: TGTGCCAGTAGTATGTTGGACAGCTCCACAGATACGCAGTATTTT. Translating gives CASSMLDSSTDTQYF.

The rearrangement links TRBV11-2 to TRBJ2-3, with D hard to call. The CDR3 runs to 14 residues. Germline-derived CDR1 and CDR2 are SGHAT and FQNNGV. V lost 3 bases and J 6 bases, leaving 13 bases between the germline ends. The CDR3 nucleotides read TGTGCCAGCAGCTTTCGGTCAGTTCTGGATACGCAGTATTTT. Translated, it gives CASSFRSVLDTQYF. The whole variable domain, filled in from reference TRBV11-2 and TRBJ2-3, reads EAGVAQSPRYKIIEKRQSVAFWCNPISGHATLYWYQQILGQGPKLLIQFQNNGVVDDSQLPKDRFSAERLKGVDSTLKIQPAKLEDSAVYLCASSFRSVLDTQYFGPGTRLTVL.

The chain uses TRBV9 and TRBJ2-3; the D is unclear. The length of the CDR3 is 13 residues. V gave up 2 bases and J gave up 4 bases, with 8 bases separating them. Germline values: CDR1 SGDLS, CDR2 YYNGEE. The CDR3 is CASSVTGPDTQYF. CDR3 DNA: TGTGCCAGCAGCGTCACCGGGCCAGATACGCAGTATTTT.

The J gene is TRBJ2-1, the V gene TRBV7-2; D is uncertain. The germline gives CDR1 SGHTA, CDR2 FQGNSA. Trimming shortened V by 1 base and J by 10 bases, and 8 bases separated the two germline ends. The CDR3 totals 12 residues. In DNA, the CDR3 is TGTGCCAGCAGCTTAGACTTTAACGAGCAGTTCTTC. This encodes CASSLDFNEQFF.

The rearrangement links TRBV12-3 or TRBV12-4 to TRBJ1-6; no reliable D call. The CDR3 sequence is 13 residues long. V was pared by 1 base and J by 7 bases, with 5 bases between. The CDR3 reads CASSLGGNSPLHF. The DNA of the CDR3 is TGTGCCAGCAGTTTAGGTGGAAATTCACCCCTCCACTTT.

This rearrangement joins TRBV4-1 to TRBJ1-2; 7 bases map to TRBD1. V was clipped by 4 bases and J by 1 base; unmatched bases: 6. The CDR3 sequence is 15 residues long. Germline V gene lookup returns CDR1 MGHRA and CDR2 YSYEKL. The CDR3 here is CASSPGTALNYGYTF. DNA for the CDR3: TGCGCCAGCAGCCCCGGGACAGCACTTAACTATGGCTACACCTTC.

The genes are TRBV9 and TRBJ2-1; D might be TRBD2 (5 bases). This CDR3 spans 16 amino acids. Deletions cut 1 base from V and 0 bases from J, with 11 bases between. Germline-derived CDR1 and CDR2 are SGDLS and YYNGEE. CDR3: CASSVLSGFSYNEQFF. The CDR3 region has the DNA TGTGCCAGCAGCGTACTCAGCGGATTCTCCTACAATGAGCAGTTCTTC.

V and J are TRBV28 and TRBJ2-7; 11 bases map to TRBD1. Per the germline V gene, CDR1 is MDHEN and CDR2 is SYDVKM. Trimming took 5 bases from V and 2 from J; bases not matched to a gene: 2. The CDR3 is 14 amino acids. The chain's CDR3 is CASSTGQGAYEQYF. In nucleotides, the CDR3 is TGTGCCAGCAGTACGGGACAGGGGGCCTACGAGCAGTACTTC.

Here the CDR3 reads CASSPKQGATNYGYTF. CDR3 sequence (DNA): TGTGCCAGCAGTCCCAAACAGGGGGCTACTAACTATGGCTACACCTTC. The rearrangement uses TRBV5-5 and TRBJ1-2; 9 bases match TRBD1. J gave up 0 bases and V 5 bases, and 8 bases lay outside the gene matches. Germline CDR1 reads SGHKS; CDR2 reads YYEKEE (reference sequence). The CDR3 extends over 16 amino acids.

J is TRBJ2-3 and V is TRBV28, with D possibly being TRBD1 (6 bases). V was shortened by 8 bases and J by 2 bases, with 8 bases between the two germline ends. CDR3 length equals 12 residues. Germline values: CDR1 MDHEN, CDR2 SYDVKM. CDR3 bases: TGTGCCAGCGCAGGGGCCACAGATACGCAGTATTTT. It specifies CASAGATDTQYF.

The V gene is TRBV30, the J gene TRBJ1-5; the D gene is possibly TRBD1 (5 bases). The germline V gene has CDR1 GTSNPN and CDR2 SVGIG (reference sequence). Trimming left V 2 bases short and J 4 bases short, with 9 bases between. The CDR3 extends over 13 amino acids. This chain's CDR3 is CAWSLQENQPQHF. The CDR3 DNA sequence: TGTGCCTGGAGTTTACAGGAAAATCAGCCCCAGCATTTT.

The CDR3 reads CASSYNSGANTEAFF. For the CDR3, the DNA is TGCGCCAGCAGTTATAACTCCGGGGCGAACACTGAAGCTTTCTTT. The chain combines TRBV5-1 with TRBJ1-1; tentative D call: TRBD1 (5 bases). CDR1 and CDR2 (germline): SGHRS, YFSETQ. The length of the CDR3 is 15 residues. V lost 5 bases, J lost 1 base, and 15 bases lay in between.

Details on this clone: Germline and junction disagree at one end, which may indicate a read error. The rearrangement joins TRBV9 to TRBJ2-2; D gene uncertain. CDR1 and CDR2 (germline): SGDLS, YYNGEE. The CDR3 has 17 amino acids. CDR3 amino acids: CASSVEVGDSNTGELFF. CDR3 coding DNA: TGTGCCAGCAGCGTAGAGGTGGGCGACTCGAATACCGGGGAGCTGTTTTTT.

The chain combines TRBV7-2 with TRBJ1-1; D gene ambiguous. In germline, CDR1 is SGHTA, CDR2 FQGNSA. V was trimmed by 2 bases and J by 1 base, leaving 5 bases between them. CDR3 size: 13 residues. The CDR3 DNA sequence: TGTGCCAGCAGCTTACGTCGGAACACTGAAGCTTTCTTT. Its translation is CASSLRRNTEAFF.

This chain connects TRBV9 to TRBJ1-1, with D possibly being TRBD1 (6 bases). Germline V lookup: CDR1 SGDLS, CDR2 YYNGEE. V was shortened by 3 bases and J by 5 bases, with 11 bases between the two germline ends. The CDR3 is made up of 13 amino acids. The CDR3 DNA follows: TGTGCCAGCAGCGGGGGGGCAATGACTGAAGCTTTCTTT. Its protein product is CASSGGAMTEAFF.